This T cell receptor (beta chain) was captured by sequencing in a study of CD8 T cells in Susac syndrome. Details on this clonotype: Its antigen is not known.

The study's findings and limits: As the study acknowledged, the number of individuals in its TCR sequencing and HLA analysis was relatively small.

Reverse transcription used about 0.45 to 1 ug RNA and random hexamers. TCRdb recomputed calls from the immunoSEQ multiplex PCR reads with MiXCR, one row per CDR3 protein. The sample includes roughly 60,000 distinct CDR3 sequences, 90% to 95% of them seen just once. Controls comprised healthy donors matched for age and sex. This sequence was found in a human donor in good health. Sequencing used CD8+ T cells from PBMCs.

The CDR3 DNA reads TGCGCCAGCAGATCGGGGACCGGCGAGCACCAGTACTTC. Protein: CASRSGTGEHQYF. The V call is TRBV10-1, the J call TRBJ2-5; D tentatively fits TRBD1 or TRBD2 (5 bases each). The germline CDR1 and CDR2 sequences are WNHNN and SYGVQD (reference sequence). The CDR3 has 13 residues. The V and J ends lost 6 bases and 10 bases respectively, with 18 bases between them.